The next 8 T cell receptor beta chains were all read from a single sample in a study of T-cell memory formation after mild COVID-19. MiXCR was run by TCRdb on the 5' RACE reads, yielding one entry per CDR3 protein. Among around 340,000 distinct CDR3 sequences listed, over 10% were seen once. Sample: PBMCs or a T cell subset sorted from them (not recorded which). These receptors were taken from a man between 18 and 35 years old who had mild COVID-19 (a few samples of this study predate the infection). Cell type and time point are not known.

Only a few counts were recorded for this clonotype. The CDR3 is CASMSGELFF. The DNA for the CDR3 is TGCGCCAGCATGTCCGGGGAGCTGTTTTTT. The chain employs TRBV10-2 and TRBJ2-2; unclear D gene. Germline loops: CDR1 WSHSY, CDR2 SAAADI. The V end was cut by 7 bases, the J end by 6 bases, with 3 bases between. The CDR3 runs to 10 residues.

The genes are TRBV11-2 and TRBJ1-1; no reliable D call. The CDR3 extends over 14 amino acids. Germline V lookup: CDR1 SGHAT, CDR2 FQNNGV. Trimming stripped 1 base from V and 3 bases from J, with 9 bases between. DNA of the CDR3: TGTGCCAGCAGCTTAGTGTACGGGGACACTGAAGCTTTCTTT. Its translation is CASSLVYGDTEAFF.

There are a few counts of this clonotype. This chain connects TRBV5-5 to TRBJ2-1, with 8 nucleotides matching TRBD2. CDR1 SGHKS and CDR2 YYEKEE come from the germline V gene (reference sequence). The V and J ends lost 4 bases and 15 bases, in that order; junction bases with no gene match: 15. This CDR3 comprises 14 residues. The DNA of the CDR3 is TGTGCCAGCAGCCCCAGTCCCGGGGGGGCAGGTGGGTTCTTC. Its protein is CASSPSPGGAGGFF.

This clonotype was seen only a few times. The chain carries TRBV9 and TRBJ2-5, with 9 bases aligning to TRBD1. The J segment lost 5 bases and the V segment lost 0 bases, leaving 11 bases of the junction unmatched. CDR1 and CDR2 (germline): SGDLS, YYNGEE. The CDR3 totals 17 residues. The CDR3 region has the DNA TGTGCCAGCAGCGTAGGAGGAGGGACAGGGAAGGCGGAGACCCAGTACTTC. It is translated as CASSVGGGTGKAETQYF.

This clonotype was seen many times. This chain links TRBV6-2 or TRBV6-3 with TRBJ1-6; D is unresolved. The CDR3 covers 17 residues. Germline CDR1 is MNHEY and CDR2 is SVGEGT. Trimming took off 6 bases at V and 7 bases at J, with 22 bases between the two ends. Written as DNA, the CDR3 is TGTGCCAGCAGACCGTCCGGAGGTGCCGGAATAAATTCACCCCTCCACTTT. Protein sequence: CASRPSGGAGINSPLHF.

This rearrangement joins TRBV6-2 or TRBV6-3 to TRBJ1-6, with no clear D. The ends were cut back, 5 bases at V and 9 bases at J, with 8 bases in the middle. The germline V gene has CDR1 MNHEY and CDR2 SVGEGT. This CDR3 region has 12 residues. CDR3 sequence: CASSPHGSPLHF. For the CDR3, the DNA is TGTGCCAGCAGTCCCCATGGTTCACCCCTCCACTTT.

The J gene is TRBJ2-7, the V gene TRBV10-2; perhaps D is TRBD1 or TRBD2 (5 bases each). V shed 7 bases and J shed 3 bases, with 16 bases lying between them. This CDR3 region has 14 residues. Per the germline V gene, CDR1 is WSHSY and CDR2 is SAAADI. The CDR3 DNA is TGCGCCAGCATGAATAAGAGGGACGGCTACGAGCAGTACGTC. Translating it yields CASMNKRDGYEQYV.

The chain employs TRBV6-6 and TRBJ2-7; 8 nucleotides line up with TRBD1. V lost 4 bases and J lost 1; bases outside the gene matches: 6. Germline V gene data show CDR1 as MNHNY and CDR2 as SVGAGI (reference sequence). The CDR3 is 15 residues long. CDR3 region: CASSSRDRISYEQYF. CDR3 in DNA: TGTGCCAGCAGTTCTCGGGACAGGATTTCCTACGAGCAGTACTTC.